The rows below give T cell receptor beta chains drawn from one sample of a study of T cell repertoires in cytomegalovirus infection. TCRdb reprocessed the reads via MiXCR and lists one record per CDR3 protein. The sample lists 450,000 to 600,000 distinct CDR3 sequences; 30% to 40% were seen once. For these receptors, no antigen is known. The material was cultured PBMCs, obtained from culture after CMV antigen stimulation. These receptors were obtained from a human donor in good health (CMV status not recorded). Some clones in this sample may be carry-over from other donors' samples. The CDR3 runs from the conserved cysteine through the conserved F or W. D genes are given only for firm matches. Size is omitted from some rows. Given values are once, few, many or a class for expanded clones.

NA,NA,TRBV5-6,TRBJ1-5,CASSLEGVRSNQPQHF,TGTGCCAGCAGCTTGGAAGGGGTTCGGAGCAATCAGCCCCAGCATTTT
NA,NA,TRBV7-3,TRBJ2-5,CASSFPEGQETQYF,TGTGCCAGCAGCTTTCCTGAGGGCCAAGAGACCCAGTACTTC
TRBD2,few,TRBV19,TRBJ2-1,CASWGSGRIHEQFF,TGTGCCAGTTGGGGCAGCGGGAGGATTCATGAGCAGTTCTTC
NA,NA,TRBV4-3,TRBJ2-1,CASSQGRRDKPYNEQFF,TGCGCCAGCAGCCAAGGAAGGCGAGACAAGCCATACAATGAGCAGTTCTTC
NA,NA,TRBV19,TRBJ2-1,CASSIIQGPYNEQFF,TGTGCCAGTAGTATTATCCAGGGGCCCTACAATGAGCAGTTCTTC
NA,NA,TRBV7-2,TRBJ1-5,CASSPSGTKRPPAQHF,TGTGCCAGCAGCCCCTCAGGAACGAAACGCCCGCCAGCCCAGCATTTT
TRBD1,NA,TRBV7-9,TRBJ2-7,CASSPSRQGGYEQYF,TGTGCCAGCAGCCCCTCGAGACAGGGGGGCTACGAGCAGTACTTC
NA,NA,TRBV6-6,TRBJ1-2,CASMSRQGQGYGYTF,TGTGCCAGCATGAGTCGCCAGGGGCAGGGGTATGGCTACACCTTC
NA,few,TRBV19,TRBJ2-1,CASSIIPRGNEQFF,TGTGCCAGTAGTATAATCCCCAGAGGCAATGAGCAGTTCTTC
TRBD2,few,TRBV28,TRBJ2-1,CASSLPLAGGQNEQFF,TGTGCCAGCAGTTTACCCCTCGCGGGAGGACAGAATGAGCAGTTCTTC
TRBD2,NA,TRBV2,TRBJ2-5,CASSEWETSGSKEKETQYF,TGTGCCAGCAGTGAATGGGAGACTAGCGGGAGTAAGGAAAAAGAGACCCAGTACTTC
NA,few,TRBV27,TRBJ2-7,CASSLALGASSYEQYF,TGTGCCAGCAGTTTGGCGCTGGGGGCAAGCTCCTACGAGCAGTACTTC
NA,few,TRBV10-2,TRBJ2-7,CASRQKTDSYEQYF,TGCGCCAGCAGGCAAAAAACGGACTCCTACGAGCAGTACTTC
NA,few,TRBV6-5,TRBJ2-3,CASSYSNTQYF,TGTGCCAGCAGTTACTCGAACACGCAGTATTTT
NA,few,TRBV6-5,TRBJ2-5,CASSYRPAGETQYF,TGTGCCAGCAGTTACCGGCCGGCGGGGGAGACCCAGTACTTC
TRBD1,NA,TRBV2,TRBJ1-3,CASSEGQGVGNTIYF,TGTGCCAGCAGCGAGGGACAGGGCGTGGGAAACACCATATATTTT
TRBD2,many,TRBV7-2,TRBJ2-3,CASSFGGGDTQYF,TGTGCCAGCAGCTTTGGGGGGGGGGATACGCAGTATTTT
NA,many,TRBV7-2,TRBJ1-4,CASSPPTGSREKLFF,TGTGCCAGCAGCCCACCCACAGGGTCTCGGGAAAAACTGTTTTTT
TRBD2,NA,TRBV7-8,TRBJ2-3,CASSFRAGRASEGSSTDTQYF,TGTGCCAGCAGCTTTAGAGCAGGGAGGGCTAGCGAAGGGTCTAGCACAGATACGCAGTATTTT
TRBD2,many,TRBV7-2,TRBJ2-7,CASSLDGGTLGEQYF,TGTGCCAGCAGCTTAGACGGGGGGACCCTGGGCGAGCAGTACTTC
NA,many,TRBV7-2,TRBJ2-1,CASSLDLKGEQFF,TGTGCCAGCAGCTTAGACCTCAAGGGAGAGCAGTTCTTC
TRBD2,NA,TRBV20-1,TRBJ2-1,CSARDLTSGRATNEQFF,TGCAGTGCTAGAGATCTGACTAGCGGGAGGGCGACGAATGAGCAGTTCTTC
TRBD1,few,TRBV6-5,TRBJ2-3,CASSYTSTGETTDTQYF,TGTGCCAGCAGTTACACCTCGACAGGGGAAACCACAGATACGCAGTATTTT
TRBD1,few,TRBV12-3/TRBV12-4,TRBJ1-2,CASSSSGTGGSGYTF,TGTGCCAGCAGTTCATCCGGGACAGGGGGCAGTGGCTACACCTTC
TRBD2,NA,TRBV19,TRBJ2-1,CASIRTSGRVNEQFF,TGTGCCAGTATCCGGACTAGCGGGAGGGTTAATGAGCAGTTCTTC
TRBD1,NA,TRBV7-9,TRBJ1-2,CASSLPTGGSYGYTF,TGTGCCAGCAGCTTACCAACAGGGGGCAGCTATGGCTACACCTTC
NA,NA,TRBV7-2,TRBJ2-7,CASSDGGGPRYEQYF,TGTGCCAGCAGCGACGGAGGGGGCCCGAGATACGAGCAGTACTTC
NA,NA,TRBV19,TRBJ2-1,CASSPRRASYNEQFF,TGTGCCAGTAGTCCCAGGAGGGCTTCCTACAATGAGCAGTTCTTC
NA,few,TRBV5-1,TRBJ2-3,CASSFGGLGTDTQYF,TGCGCCAGCAGCTTTGGGGGTCTTGGCACAGATACGCAGTATTTT
TRBD2,many,TRBV7-6,TRBJ2-7,CASSLAPQRGDTYEQYF,TGTGCCAGCAGCTTAGCGCCCCAGCGGGGGGACACCTACGAGCAGTACTTC
NA,few,TRBV12-5,TRBJ1-1,CASGGDRGTEAFF,TGTGCTAGTGGAGGGGACCGGGGGACTGAAGCTTTCTTT
NA,few,TRBV19,TRBJ1-2,CATSGGREAYGYTF,TGTGCCACCTCAGGCGGCAGGGAGGCCTATGGCTACACCTTC
TRBD2,NA,TRBV28,TRBJ2-3,CASSGLAGDDTQYF,TGTGCCAGCAGCGGACTAGCGGGAGACGATACGCAGTATTTT